These 25 T cell receptor beta chains share one sample of origin, sequenced in a study of cytomegalovirus exposure and HLA in healthy donors. The PCR contained 60 Vbeta and 13 Jbeta primers. Only in-frame clones appear in the TCRdb table, and some are missing; sequencing was by immunoSEQ multiplex PCR. Of tens of thousands of clones in the sample, less than 90% are singletons; the top ten hold around a tenth. Sequencing was carried out using PBMCs. The receptors originated from a female donor in good health and CMV-seronegative.

The J gene is TRBJ1-2, the V gene TRBV5-1, with D tentatively TRBD1 (5 bases). Deletions cut 0 bases from V and 2 bases from J, with 11 bases between. Germline V lookup: CDR1 SGHRS, CDR2 YFSETQ. The CDR3 runs 15 residues. In nucleotides, the CDR3 is TGCGCCAGCAGCTTGGCGGGGGGGTGGAACTATGGCTACACCTTC. This sequence encodes CASSLAGGWNYGYTF.

The chain carries TRBV2 and TRBJ2-7; D ambiguous. V lost 3 bases, J lost 4 bases, and 7 bases lay in between. CDR1 is SNHLY and CDR2 is FYNNEI in the germline V gene. This CDR3 comprises 12 residues. The CDR3 coding sequence is TGTGCCAGCAGTGATTGGGCTTACGAGCAGTACTTC. Its protein product is CASSDWAYEQYF.

The V and J genes are TRBV12-5 and TRBJ2-7, with TRBD2 matching over 7 bases. CDR3 length: 16 residues. Looked up from germline, CDR1 is LGHNT and CDR2 is FRNRAP. V gave up 4 bases and J gave up 2 bases; unmatched junction bases: 11. CDR3 DNA sequence: TGTGCTAGTGGTTCGGCCCGGGACTATGGGGCCTACGAGCAGTACTTC. This translates into CASGSARDYGAYEQYF.

This clone was counted a few times. The chain recombines TRBV9 with TRBJ2-7; no clear D gene. The CDR3 is 14 amino acids. Germline-derived CDR1 and CDR2 are SGDLS and YYNGEE. Trimming cost V 0 bases and J 2 bases, with 9 bases left between them. CDR3 sequence: CASSVESTTYEQYF. CDR3 sequence (DNA): TGTGCCAGCAGCGTAGAATCTACGACCTACGAGCAGTACTTC.

This clone showed up just once. This chain joins TRBV10-2 and TRBJ2-1, with TRBD2 identical over 11 bases. The CDR3 runs to 17 residues. CDR1 is WSHSY and CDR2 is SAAADI in the germline V gene. After removal of 6 bases from V and 6 bases from J, the junction contained 13 bases not matched to a gene. For the CDR3, the DNA is TGCGCCAGCAGCCTAAGCTCCGGGACTAGCGGAGCCAATGAGCAGTTCTTC. It encodes CASSLSSGTSGANEQFF.

V and J are TRBV11-3 and TRBJ2-1; D ambiguous. The V gene lost 1 base and the J gene lost 6 bases, with 7 bases spanning the gap. There are 13 residues in the CDR3. The germline CDR1 and CDR2 sequences are SGHNT and YENEEA. DNA for the CDR3: TGTGCCAGCAGCTTAGGTGCAGGCAATGAGCAGTTCTTC. Translation: CASSLGAGNEQFF.

V and J are TRBV5-4 and TRBJ1-4; 8 nucleotides align to TRBD1. Germline lookup yields CDR1 SGHNT and CDR2 YYREEE (reference sequence). V dropped 1 base and J dropped 5; count of bases not matched to a gene: 1. The CDR3 sequence is 14 residues long. Here the CDR3 DNA reads TGTGCCAGCAGCTTGCGGACAGGGAATGAAAAACTGTTTTTT. Translated: CASSLRTGNEKLFF.

V usage is TRBV14 and J usage is TRBJ1-1; 7 bases are a match to TRBD1. The CDR3 is made up of 14 amino acids. Germline V gene sequence: CDR1 SGHDN, CDR2 FVKESK. V lost 5 bases to trimming and J lost 2 bases; unmatched junction nucleotides: 5. CDR3 protein: CASSRRQGNTEAFF. CDR3 nucleotides: TGTGCCAGCAGCAGACGACAGGGTAACACTGAAGCTTTCTTT.

The chain is built from TRBV12-5 and TRBJ2-5, with no clear D. Per the germline V gene, CDR1 is LGHNT and CDR2 is FRNRAP. V was pared by 1 base and J by 1 base, with 7 bases between. This CDR3 comprises 14 residues. The CDR3 region is CASGLGQAQETQYF. The CDR3 DNA follows: TGTGCTAGTGGTTTGGGTCAGGCCCAAGAGACCCAGTACTTC. Together with reference TRBV12-5 and TRBJ2-5, the CDR3 gives the full variable domain: DARVTQTPRHKVTEMGQEVTMRCQPILGHNTVFWYRQTMMQGLELLAYFRNRAPLDDSGMPKDRFSAEMPDATLATLKIQPSEPRDSAVYFCASGLGQAQETQYFGPGTRLLVL.

The V gene is TRBV6-1, the J gene TRBJ2-3, with D possibly matching TRBD2 (6 bases). The CDR3 totals 14 residues. Per germline, CDR1 MNHNS and CDR2 SASEGT. V was pared by 10 bases and J by 1 base, with 15 bases between. The CDR3 region has the DNA TGTGCCACCCATTGGGGGAGGCGCACAGATACGCAGTATTTT. Its translation is CATHWGRRTDTQYF.

With respect to this clone: Germline and junction disagree at one end, which may indicate a read error. This specimen includes other DNA sequences encoding the same CDR3. The chain links TRBV19 to TRBJ1-1; 9 positions match TRBD1. Per the germline V gene, CDR1 is LNHDA and CDR2 is SQIVND (reference sequence). CDR3 length equals 17 residues. Here the CDR3 reads CASSGTGSMGLNTEAFF. CDR3 coding DNA: TGTGCCAGTAGTGGGACAGGGTCCATGGGATTGAACACTGAGGCTTTCTTT.

This clone showed up just a few times. The chain is built from TRBV15 and TRBJ1-6; D might be TRBD1 (5 bases). The germline V and J ends were trimmed by 1 base and 13 bases, with 17 bases remaining between them. The V gene's germline CDR1 is LNHNV and CDR2 YYDKDF (reference sequence). CDR3 length: 15 residues. The CDR3 is CATSRGQGTQFPLHF. The CDR3 region has the DNA TGTGCCACCAGCAGAGGGCAGGGTACCCAATTCCCCCTCCACTTT.

V gene TRBV5-6 combines with J gene TRBJ1-5; D not certain. The CDR3 has 12 residues. V lost 9 bases, J lost 2 bases, and 9 bases lay in between. The germline gives CDR1 SGHDT, CDR2 YYEEEE. The DNA for the CDR3 is TGTGCCACCTTACACGGCAATCAGCCCCAGCATTTT. The encoded protein is CATLHGNQPQHF.

The rearrangement links TRBV30 to TRBJ2-5; 7 bases agree with TRBD2. Germline CDR1 GTSNPN, CDR2 SVGIG (reference sequence). V lost 5 bases and J lost 5; bases outside the gene matches: 2. The CDR3 runs to 11 residues. The CDR3 coding sequence is TGTGCCTGGGGGGGAGGGGAGACCCAGTACTTC. Translated, it gives CAWGGGETQYF.

This clone was picked up one time. The chain joins TRBV5-6 to TRBJ2-7; 7 bases map to TRBD2. V shed 2 bases and J 2 bases; nucleotides not matched to a gene: 4. Looked up from germline, CDR1 is SGHDT and CDR2 is YYEEEE. This CDR3 has 14 residues. DNA for the CDR3: TGTGCCAGCAGCTTAGGAGCGGGGCCCTACGAGCAGTACTTC. It translates to CASSLGAGPYEQYF.

The chain carries TRBV6-1 and TRBJ2-7; 8 bases line up with TRBD1. From germline, CDR1 is MNHNS and CDR2 SASEGT. The CDR3 loop spans 13 amino acids. V was clipped by 8 bases and J by 2 bases; unmatched bases: 5. The DNA of the CDR3 is TGTGCCAGCTGGACAGGGCAAACCTACGAGCAGTACTTC. Protein product: CASWTGQTYEQYF.

CDR3 DNA: TGCAGCGTAAGACAGGGGTCCAACGAGCAGTACTTC. Translating gives CSVRQGSNEQYF. The chain combines TRBV29-1 with TRBJ2-7, with TRBD1 identical over 8 bases. Germline CDR1 and CDR2: SQVTM and ANQGSEA. The CDR3 is made up of 12 amino acids. The trim removed 6 bases at V and 5 bases at J, leaving 6 bases unmatched.

The CDR3 here is CASSRDRDRGSEAFF. Here the CDR3 DNA reads TGTGCCAGCAGCCGGGACAGGGACCGAGGGTCTGAAGCTTTCTTT. The gene calls are TRBV2 and TRBJ1-1; TRBD1 agrees at 9 bases. V lost 6 bases and J lost 6; bases outside the gene matches: 11. Looked up from germline, CDR1 is SNHLY and CDR2 is FYNNEI. CDR3 length: 15 amino acids. Full variable domain (missing parts from reference TRBV2 and TRBJ1-1): EPEVTQTPSHQVTQMGQEVILRCVPISNHLYFYWYRQILGQKVEFLVSFYNNEISEKSEIFDDQFSVERPDGSNFTLKIRSTKLEDSAMYFCASSRDRDRGSEAFFGQGTRLTVV.

The genes are TRBV2 and TRBJ1-1; the match to TRBD1 covers 9 bases. V dropped 7 bases and J dropped 2; count of bases not matched to a gene: 8. CDR3 length equals 15 residues. In germline, CDR1 is SNHLY, CDR2 FYNNEI. Written as DNA, the CDR3 is TGTGCCAGCACCAAGGGACAGGGCTTCAACACTGAAGCTTTCTTT. This translates into CASTKGQGFNTEAFF.

This clone was seen only once. The chain couples TRBV6-1 to TRBJ2-1; 10 bases agree with TRBD2. The germline V gene has CDR1 MNHNS and CDR2 SASEGT. Trimming took 11 bases from V and 4 from J; bases not matched to a gene: 5. The CDR3 covers 13 residues. In nucleotides, the CDR3 is TGTGCCGGAGGGACTAGCGCATACAATGAGCAGTTCTTC. As protein: CAGGTSAYNEQFF.

This rearrangement joins TRBV15 to TRBJ2-4, with 12 positions matching TRBD2. This CDR3 region has 13 residues. Germline V CDR1 and CDR2: LNHNV, YYDKDF (reference sequence). V shed 7 bases, J shed 9 bases, and the junction held 4 bases outside the gene matches. CDR3 region: CATKLAGGGIQYF. CDR3 sequence (DNA): TGTGCCACCAAACTAGCGGGAGGAGGCATTCAGTACTTC. Variable domain in full (rest from reference TRBV15 and TRBJ2-4): DAMVIQNPRYQVTQFGKPVTLSCSQTLNHNVMYWYQQKSSQAPKLLFHYYDKDFNNEADTPDNFQSRRPNTSFCFLDIRSPGLGDTAMYLCATKLAGGGIQYFGAGTRLSVL.

The rearrangement joins TRBV4-1 to TRBJ2-2; D is possibly TRBD2 (6 bases). Germline V gene lookup returns CDR1 MGHRA and CDR2 YSYEKL. V was trimmed by 0 bases and J by 0 bases, leaving 14 bases between them. CDR3 length: 18 amino acids. CDR3 loop: CASSQDVGRGANTGELFF. The CDR3 nucleotides are TGCGCCAGCAGCCAAGATGTTGGGCGGGGCGCGAACACCGGGGAGCTGTTTTTT.

The rearrangement joins TRBV29-1 to TRBJ2-5, with 7 bases lining up with TRBD2. The CDR3 spans 14 residues. CDR1 is SQVTM, CDR2 ANQGSEA, per germline. V lost 4 bases, J lost 5 bases, and 10 bases stayed unmatched. CDR3 DNA sequence: TGCAGCGTTGTTTCCTGGCGGGGGAGGGAGACCCAGTACTTC. It translates to CSVVSWRGRETQYF. The complete variable domain, with remaining parts taken from reference TRBV29-1 and TRBJ2-5, reads SAVISQKPSRDICQRGTSLTIQCQVDSQVTMMFWYRQQPGQSLTLIATANQGSEATYESGFVIDKFPISRPNLTFSTLTVSNMSPEDSSIYLCSVVSWRGRETQYFGPGTRLLVL.

The rearrangement links TRBV7-2 to TRBJ1-4; the D gene is possibly TRBD1 (5 bases). The CDR3 loop spans 14 amino acids. Germline loops: CDR1 SGHTA, CDR2 FQGNSA. Trimming stripped 1 base from V and 10 bases from J, with 13 bases between. The CDR3 loop is CASSLDRRGRKLFF. CDR3 bases: TGTGCCAGCAGCTTAGATCGGAGGGGACGAAAACTGTTTTTT.

The chain is built from TRBV5-6 and TRBJ1-5; 8 positions agree with TRBD1. The germline V gene has CDR1 SGHDT and CDR2 YYEEEE. The CDR3 consists of 14 residues. With V trimmed by 1 base and J by 6 bases, 3 bases remained unmatched. CDR3 sequence (DNA): TGTGCCAGCAGCTTGAGGCAGGGGGCTCAGCCCCAGCATTTT. This sequence encodes CASSLRQGAQPQHF.